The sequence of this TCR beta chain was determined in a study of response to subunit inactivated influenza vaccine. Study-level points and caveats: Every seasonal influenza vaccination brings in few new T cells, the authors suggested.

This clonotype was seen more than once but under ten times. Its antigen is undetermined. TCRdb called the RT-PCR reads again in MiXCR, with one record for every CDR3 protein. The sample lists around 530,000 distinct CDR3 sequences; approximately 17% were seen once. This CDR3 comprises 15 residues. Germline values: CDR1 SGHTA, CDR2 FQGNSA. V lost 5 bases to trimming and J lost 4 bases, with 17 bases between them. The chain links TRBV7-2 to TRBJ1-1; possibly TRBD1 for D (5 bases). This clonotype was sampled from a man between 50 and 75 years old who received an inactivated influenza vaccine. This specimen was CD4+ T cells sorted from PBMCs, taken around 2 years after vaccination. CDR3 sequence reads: CASSRPDGRGTEAFF. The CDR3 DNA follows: TGTGCCAGCAGCCGCCCGGATGGGAGGGGCACTGAAGCTTTCTTT.